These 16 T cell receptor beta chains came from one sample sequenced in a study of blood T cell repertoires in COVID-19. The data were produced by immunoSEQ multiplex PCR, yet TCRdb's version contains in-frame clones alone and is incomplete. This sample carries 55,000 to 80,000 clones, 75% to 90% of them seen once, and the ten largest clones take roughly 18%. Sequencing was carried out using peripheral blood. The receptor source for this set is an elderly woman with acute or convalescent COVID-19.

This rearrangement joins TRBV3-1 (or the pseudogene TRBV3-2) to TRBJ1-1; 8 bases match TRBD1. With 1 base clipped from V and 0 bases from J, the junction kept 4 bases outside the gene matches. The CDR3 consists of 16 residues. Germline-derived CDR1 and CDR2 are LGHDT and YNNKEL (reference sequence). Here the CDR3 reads CASSQGRGLMNTEAFF. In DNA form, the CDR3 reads TGTGCCAGCAGCCAAGGCAGGGGGCTAATGAACACTGAAGCTTTCTTT.

CDR3 DNA: TGTGCCAGCAGCTTAGCCGGGACTAGCATTGAGCAGTTCTTC. Protein product: CASSLAGTSIEQFF. This chain uses TRBV11-3 with TRBJ2-1; 9 bases line up with TRBD2. CDR3 length equals 14 residues. The ends lost 1 base at V and 9 bases at J; junction bases unmatched: 4. From germline, CDR1 is SGHNT and CDR2 YENEEA.

The chain's CDR3 is CASSSSGKVGETQYF. DNA of the CDR3: TGTGCCAGCAGCTCTAGCGGGAAAGTCGGAGAGACCCAGTACTTC. The V gene is TRBV7-2, the J gene TRBJ2-5; 9 bases match TRBD2. The V segment lost 4 bases and the J segment 4 bases; nucleotides outside the gene matches: 7. CDR1 is SGHTA, CDR2 FQGNSA, per germline. The CDR3 is 15 amino acids. Together with reference TRBV7-2 and TRBJ2-5, the CDR3 gives the full variable domain: GAGVSQSPSNKVTEKGKDVELRCDPISGHTALYWYRQSLGQGLEFLIYFQGNSAPDKSGLPSDRFSAERTGGSVSTLTIQRTQQEDSAVYLCASSSSGKVGETQYFGPGTRLLVL.

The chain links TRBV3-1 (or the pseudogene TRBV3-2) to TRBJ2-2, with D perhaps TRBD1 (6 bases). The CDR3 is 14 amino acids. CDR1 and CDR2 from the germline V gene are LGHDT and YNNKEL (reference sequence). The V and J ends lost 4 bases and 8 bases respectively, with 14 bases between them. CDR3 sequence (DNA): TGTGCCAGCAGCCGGGACACCTCAGGGGGGGAGCTGTTTTTT. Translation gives CASSRDTSGGELFF.

In nucleotides, the CDR3 is TGTGCCAGCAGTCCCGGACAGGGGGGCTATGGCTACACCTTC. The encoded protein is CASSPGQGGYGYTF. The chain links TRBV2 to TRBJ1-2, with 10 positions matching TRBD1. The germline V gene encodes CDR1 SNHLY and CDR2 FYNNEI. V was pared by 5 bases and J by 4 bases, with 4 bases of the junction left unmatched. The CDR3 runs to 14 residues.

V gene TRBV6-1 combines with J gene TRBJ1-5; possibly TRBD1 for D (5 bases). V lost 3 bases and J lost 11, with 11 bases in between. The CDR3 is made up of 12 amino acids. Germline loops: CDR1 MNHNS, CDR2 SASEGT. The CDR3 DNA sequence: TGTGCCAGCAGTGAGCGGGACTCAGCCCAGCATTTT. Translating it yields CASSERDSAQHF.

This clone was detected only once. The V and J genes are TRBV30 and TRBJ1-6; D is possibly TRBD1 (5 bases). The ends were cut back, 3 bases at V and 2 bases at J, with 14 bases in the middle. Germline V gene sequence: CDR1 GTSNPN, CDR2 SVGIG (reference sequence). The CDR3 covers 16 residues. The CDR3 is CAWRTDTGPYNSPLHF. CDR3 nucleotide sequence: TGTGCCTGGAGAACCGACACAGGCCCCTATAATTCACCCCTCCACTTT.

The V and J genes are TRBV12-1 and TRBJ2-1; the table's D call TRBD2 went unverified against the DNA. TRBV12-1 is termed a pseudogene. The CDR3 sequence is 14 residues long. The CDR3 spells CASSFASTSNEQFF. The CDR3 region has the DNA TGTGCCAGCAGCTTTGCATCGACTAGCAATGAGCAGTTCTTC.

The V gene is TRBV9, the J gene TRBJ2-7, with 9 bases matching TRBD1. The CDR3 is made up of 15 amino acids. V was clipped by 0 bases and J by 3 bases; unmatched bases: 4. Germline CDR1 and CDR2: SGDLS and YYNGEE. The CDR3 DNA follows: TGTGCCAGCAGCGTAGGGCCGGGACAGGGCTACGAGCAGTACTTC. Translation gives CASSVGPGQGYEQYF.

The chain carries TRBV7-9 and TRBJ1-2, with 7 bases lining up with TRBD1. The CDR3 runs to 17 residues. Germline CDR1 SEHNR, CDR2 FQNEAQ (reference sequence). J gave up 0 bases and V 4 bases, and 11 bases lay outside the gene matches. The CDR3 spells CASSSLSGTVSNYGYTF. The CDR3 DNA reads TGTGCCAGCAGCTCCCTTAGCGGGACAGTCTCTAACTATGGCTACACCTTC.

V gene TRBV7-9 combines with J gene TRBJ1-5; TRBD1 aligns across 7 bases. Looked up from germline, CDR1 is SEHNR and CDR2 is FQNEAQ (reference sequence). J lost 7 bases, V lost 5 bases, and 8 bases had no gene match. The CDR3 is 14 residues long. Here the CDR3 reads CASSVQGSGQPQHF. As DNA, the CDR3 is TGTGCCAGCAGCGTACAGGGGTCAGGCCAGCCCCAGCATTTT.

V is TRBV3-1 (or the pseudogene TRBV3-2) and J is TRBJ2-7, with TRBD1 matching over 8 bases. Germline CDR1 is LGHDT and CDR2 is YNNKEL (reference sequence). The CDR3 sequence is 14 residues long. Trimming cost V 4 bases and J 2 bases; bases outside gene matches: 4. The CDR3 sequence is CASSPTGVTYEQYF. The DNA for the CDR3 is TGTGCCAGCAGCCCGACAGGGGTGACCTACGAGCAGTACTTC.

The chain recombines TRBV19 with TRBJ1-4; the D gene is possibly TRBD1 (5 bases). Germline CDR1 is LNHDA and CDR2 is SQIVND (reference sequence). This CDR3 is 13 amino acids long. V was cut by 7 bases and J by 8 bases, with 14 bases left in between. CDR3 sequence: CASKDQGSEKLFF. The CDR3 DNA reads TGTGCCAGTAAGGATCAGGGCAGCGAAAAACTGTTTTTT.

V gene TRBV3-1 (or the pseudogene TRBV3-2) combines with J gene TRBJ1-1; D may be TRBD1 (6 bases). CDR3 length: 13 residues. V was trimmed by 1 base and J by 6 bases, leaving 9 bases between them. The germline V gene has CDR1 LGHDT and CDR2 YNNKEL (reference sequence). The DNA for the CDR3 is TGTGCCAGCAGCCAAGGGGGGCGGCCTGAAGCTTTCTTT. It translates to CASSQGGRPEAFF.

The CDR3 reads CASEDRNSNQPQHF. CDR3 sequence (DNA): TGTGCCAGCGAGGACAGGAATAGCAATCAGCCCCAGCATTTT. The chain carries TRBV6-5 and TRBJ1-5; 7 nucleotides match TRBD1. The junction had 4 bases not matched to a gene; V was cut back by 8 bases and J by 0 bases. This CDR3 contains 14 residues. Germline CDR1 and CDR2: MNHEY and SVGAGI.

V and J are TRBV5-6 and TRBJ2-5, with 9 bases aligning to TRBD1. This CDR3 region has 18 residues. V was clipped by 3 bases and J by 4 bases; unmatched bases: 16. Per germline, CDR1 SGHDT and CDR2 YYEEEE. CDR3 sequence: CASSSAGTGFMERETQYF. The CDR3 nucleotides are TGTGCCAGCAGCTCGGCCGGGACAGGGTTTATGGAAAGAGAGACCCAGTACTTC. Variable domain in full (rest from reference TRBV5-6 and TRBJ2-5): DAGVTQSPTHLIKTRGQQVTLRCSPKSGHDTVSWYQQALGQGPQFIFQYYEEEERQRGNFPDRFSGHQFPNYSSELNVNALLLGDSALYLCASSSAGTGFMERETQYFGPGTRLLVL.